This T cell receptor beta chain was found in a study of T cell repertoires in cytomegalovirus infection. Notes on the study in general: Cumulative frequency of public TCR beta families picked out carriers of CMV plus the relevant HLA.

TCRdb used MiXCR to reprocess the reads, holding one entry per CDR3 protein. The sample consists of some 940,000 distinct CDR3 sequences, roughly 30% of them appearing once. This clonotype showed up many times. Its antigen is currently unknown. The CDR3 runs to 16 residues. Germline trimming cut 5 bases from V and 7 bases from J; bases unmatched to any gene: 12. Sequenced here: cultured CD8+ T cells from PBMCs, sampled from culture after CMV antigen stimulation. The chain employs TRBV12-3 or TRBV12-4 and TRBJ1-5; 9 nucleotides agree with TRBD1. The clonotype was recovered from a human donor in good health (CMV status not recorded). Some clones in this sample may be carry-over from other donors' samples. The CDR3 bases are TGTGCCAGCAGTGGACAGGGGCCGGAGGTAATACAGCCCCAGCATTTT. Encoded protein: CASSGQGPEVIQPQHF.